This T cell receptor beta chain was sequenced for a study of blood T cell repertoires in COVID-19. Profiled with immunoSEQ multiplex PCR; TCRdb holds only in-frame clones, not every one. This table has almost 250,000 clones, roughly 85% appearing once. With V trimmed by 0 bases and J by 2 bases, 5 bases remained unmatched. The CDR3 is 16 amino acids. CDR1 is KGHDR and CDR2 is SFDVKD in the germline V gene. The specimen was PBMCs or T cells enriched from blood (not recorded which). The sequence was collected from a woman aged 50 to 60 with acute COVID-19. The chain links TRBV24-1 to TRBJ2-7; TRBD1 agrees at 8 bases. In DNA, the CDR3 is TGTGCCACCAGTGATTTGCTAACAGGGGGAACCTACGAGCAGTACTTC. Its protein is CATSDLLTGGTYEQYF.